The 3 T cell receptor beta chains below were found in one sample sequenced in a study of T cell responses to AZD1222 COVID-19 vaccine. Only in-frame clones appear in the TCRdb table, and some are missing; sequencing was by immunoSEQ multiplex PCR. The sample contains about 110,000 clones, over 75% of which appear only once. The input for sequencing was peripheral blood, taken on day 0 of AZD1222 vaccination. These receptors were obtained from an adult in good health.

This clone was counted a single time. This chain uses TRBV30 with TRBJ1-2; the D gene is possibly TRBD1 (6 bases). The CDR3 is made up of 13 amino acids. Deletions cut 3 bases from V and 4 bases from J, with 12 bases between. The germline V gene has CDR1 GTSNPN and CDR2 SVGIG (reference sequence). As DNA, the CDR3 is TGTGCCTGGAGCCGACAGGCGGTCTATGGCTACACCTTC. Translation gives CAWSRQAVYGYTF.

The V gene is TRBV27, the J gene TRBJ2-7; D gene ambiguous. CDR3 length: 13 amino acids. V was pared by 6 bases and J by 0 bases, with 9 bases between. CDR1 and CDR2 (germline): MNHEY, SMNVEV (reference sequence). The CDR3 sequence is CASRERASYEQYF. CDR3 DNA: TGTGCCAGCAGGGAGCGAGCCTCCTACGAGCAGTACTTC.

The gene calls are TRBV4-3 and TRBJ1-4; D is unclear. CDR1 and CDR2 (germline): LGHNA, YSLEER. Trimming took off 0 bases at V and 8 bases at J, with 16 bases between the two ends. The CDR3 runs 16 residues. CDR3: CASSQDRLFNTEKLFF. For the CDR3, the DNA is TGCGCCAGCAGCCAAGATCGACTTTTTAACACCGAAAAACTGTTTTTT.